Following are 32 T cell receptor beta chains from one sample sequenced in a study of blood T cells in healthy people across ages. For the second PCR, which ran for about 6 to 11 cycles, a sample-barcoded 5' primer and a J-beta primer mix were used. MiXCR, applied by TCRdb to the 5' RACE reads, yields one record per CDR3 protein. The sample consists of hundreds of thousands of distinct CDR3 sequences, approximately 60% of them appearing once. Sequenced material: blood. The receptors were gathered from a middle-aged man in good health.

This clonotype has a single count. The chain carries TRBV20-1 and TRBJ2-4; the match to TRBD2 covers 10 bases. The DNA matches TRBJ2-7 better at its end, which makes the J call doubtful. CDR1 is DFQATT, CDR2 SNEGSKA, per germline (reference sequence). The CDR3 spans 13 residues. In DNA form, the CDR3 reads TGCAGTGCTAGACTAGCGGGAGCCTACGAGCAGTACTTC. It specifies CSARLAGAYEQYF.

This sequence joins TRBV7-9 and TRBJ2-7; the D is unclear. The germline V and J ends were trimmed by 8 bases and 4 bases, with 12 bases remaining between them. Germline CDR1 reads SEHNR; CDR2 reads FQNEAQ (reference sequence). The CDR3 extends over 12 amino acids. The CDR3 DNA sequence: TGTGCCAGCCGATTAAGTGGTTACGAGCAGTACTTC. Protein: CASRLSGYEQYF.

With respect to this clonotype: At one end, the junction sequence differs from germline, possibly due to a read error. This sequence joins TRBV6-1 and TRBJ2-3, with 11 bases that match TRBD1. In germline, CDR1 is MNHNS, CDR2 SASEGT. The CDR3 totals 16 residues. CDR3 sequence: CASREGPGTGGMAQYF. In DNA form, the CDR3 reads TGTGCCAGCCGTGAAGGCCCTGGGACAGGGGGTATGGCGCAGTATTTT.

This sequence joins TRBV7-2 and TRBJ2-5, with TRBD2 identical over 10 bases. The CDR3 extends over 15 amino acids. Germline lookup yields CDR1 SGHTA and CDR2 FQGNSA. V was pared by 6 bases and J by 11 bases, with 15 bases of the junction left unmatched. CDR3 sequence reads: CASSIQLAGNNEQYF. The DNA for the CDR3 is TGTGCCAGCAGTATACAACTAGCGGGGAACAATGAGCAGTACTTC. Full variable domain (outside the CDR3, taken from reference TRBV7-2 and TRBJ2-5): GAGVSQSPSNKVTEKGKDVELRCDPISGHTALYWYRQSLGQGLEFLIYFQGNSAPDKSGLPSDRFSAERTGGSVSTLTIQRTQQEDSAVYLCASSIQLAGNNEQYFGPGTRLLVL.

This sequence joins TRBV20-1 and TRBJ2-7, with unresolved D. V dropped 2 bases and J dropped 2 bases, with 10 bases sitting between them. CDR1 is DFQATT, CDR2 SNEGSKA, per germline (reference sequence). This CDR3 is built from 13 residues. The CDR3 spells CSARIPGPYEQYF. As DNA, the CDR3 is TGCAGTGCTAGAATCCCGGGTCCCTACGAGCAGTACTTC.

This clonotype turned up a few times. In DNA form, the CDR3 reads TGTGCCAGCAGCCAAGGCTCGACGGGCGATAACTATGGCTACACCTTC. This sequence encodes CASSQGSTGDNYGYTF. V is TRBV3-1 and J is TRBJ1-2, with D unresolved. Germline-derived CDR1 and CDR2 are LGHDT and YNNKEL (reference sequence). V lost 1 base to trimming and J lost 1 base, with 13 bases between them. The CDR3 spans 16 residues.

The chain combines TRBV5-1 with TRBJ2-5; 9 bases fit TRBD1. The assigned J gene may be wrong: the sequence end matches TRBJ2-7 better. The CDR3 contains 12 residues. Germline V lookup: CDR1 SGHRS, CDR2 YFSETQ. This CDR3 is CASGTGLSEQYF. The CDR3 coding sequence is TGCGCCAGCGGGACAGGGCTTTCCGAGCAGTACTTC.

The J gene is TRBJ2-1, the V gene TRBV5-1; D is unresolved. Per germline, CDR1 SGHRS and CDR2 YFSETQ. This CDR3 region has 15 residues. Trimming left V 3 bases short and J 2 bases short, with 12 bases between. CDR3 sequence reads: CASSSPDFAYNEQFF. The CDR3 nucleotides read TGCGCCAGCAGCTCGCCCGATTTCGCCTACAATGAGCAGTTCTTC.

V usage is TRBV24-1 and J usage is TRBJ2-3, with TRBD1 identical over 7 bases. This CDR3 has 16 amino acids. Germline V gene lookup returns CDR1 KGHDR and CDR2 SFDVKD. The V gene end was trimmed by 8 bases and the J gene end by 2 bases; junction bases not matched to a gene: 12. The CDR3 region has the DNA TGTGCCACCACTTCCGGGACAGAGTTGAACACAGATACGCAGTATTTT. This sequence encodes CATTSGTELNTDTQYF.

This clonotype has a handful of counts. V is TRBV4-1 and J is TRBJ2-5; D possibly corresponds to TRBD1 (5 bases). Germline lookup yields CDR1 MGHRA and CDR2 YSYEKL. The CDR3 has 16 residues. Trimming left V 1 base short and J 0 bases short, with 12 bases between. The CDR3 spells CASSQVQGQNQETQYF. The CDR3 DNA reads as TGCGCCAGCAGCCAAGTGCAGGGCCAGAACCAAGAGACCCAGTACTTC.

The chain carries TRBV27 and TRBJ1-3; TRBD1 matches at 7 bases. Germline CDR1 MNHEY, CDR2 SMNVEV (reference sequence). With 5 bases clipped from V and 3 bases from J, the junction kept 4 bases outside the gene matches. The CDR3 length is 14 residues. The CDR3 here is CASSTGTVGNTIYF. The CDR3 DNA sequence: TGTGCCAGCAGTACAGGGACAGTTGGAAACACCATATATTTT.

The chain uses TRBV20-1 and TRBJ1-2; D not certain. Trimming left V 3 bases short and J 8 bases short, with 22 bases between. Germline V gene sequence: CDR1 DFQATT, CDR2 SNEGSKA (reference sequence). The CDR3 is 15 residues long. In DNA form, the CDR3 reads TGCAGTGCTAGGGGCGGACGCTTGGGAGTAGAAGGCTACACCTTC. The encoded protein is CSARGGRLGVEGYTF.

V gene TRBV7-3 combines with J gene TRBJ2-1; 8 positions match TRBD2. This CDR3 is built from 16 residues. CDR1 and CDR2 from the germline V gene are SGHTA and FQGTGA. V lost 4 bases to trimming and J lost 7 bases; unmatched junction nucleotides: 12. The CDR3 loop reads CASSSPSGGGGNEQFF. The DNA for the CDR3 is TGTGCCAGCAGCTCCCCGAGCGGGGGTGGAGGGAATGAGCAGTTCTTC.

J is TRBJ1-2 and V is TRBV11-3, with D unclear. The CDR3 sequence is 13 residues long. The V end lost 5 bases, the J end lost 10 bases, and 17 bases lay between the germline ends. The germline gives CDR1 SGHNT, CDR2 YENEEA. The CDR3 DNA follows: TGTGCCAGCAGCCCCGGACCGGACCGCTACTACACCTTC. Protein sequence: CASSPGPDRYYTF.

This clonotype came up a few times. This sequence joins TRBV9 and TRBJ2-5, with D hard to call. The CDR3 totals 13 residues. Per the germline V gene, CDR1 is SGDLS and CDR2 is YYNGEE. V lost 2 bases, J lost 4 bases, and 9 bases lay in between. The CDR3 DNA reads as TGTGCCAGCAGCGTGGGTCGACGAGAGACCCAGTACTTC. Protein sequence: CASSVGRRETQYF.

This rearrangement joins TRBV29-1 to TRBJ2-2; a weak D match, TRBD1 (6 bases). The germline V gene encodes CDR1 SQVTM and CDR2 ANQGSEA. Trimming left V 5 bases short and J 6 bases short, with 16 bases between. CDR3 size: 14 residues. CDR3 in amino acids: CSVSRQDVPGELFF. CDR3 sequence (DNA): TGCAGCGTTTCGAGACAGGATGTCCCCGGGGAGCTGTTTTTT.

This clonotype has a handful of counts. The J gene is TRBJ2-3, the V gene TRBV4-3; 12 bases agree with TRBD2. This CDR3 is built from 20 residues. V gave up 0 bases and J gave up 0 bases; unmatched junction bases: 10. Looked up from germline, CDR1 is LGHNA and CDR2 is YSLEER. CDR3 sequence (DNA): TGCGCCAGCAGCCAAGACCCTAGCGGGAGGGAAACTACTAGCACAGATACGCAGTATTTT. This codes for CASSQDPSGRETTSTDTQYF.

This chain uses TRBV4-3 with TRBJ2-3; 8 nucleotides align to TRBD2. Germline V gene sequence: CDR1 LGHNA, CDR2 YSLEER. V gave up 4 bases and J gave up 5 bases; unmatched junction bases: 8. The CDR3 totals 15 residues. DNA for the CDR3: TGCGCCAGCAGCCCAACCGGGGGGGCCTTAGATACGCAGTATTTT. Amino acids: CASSPTGGALDTQYF.

Here the CDR3 reads CASSQNPGSTDTQYF. The CDR3 DNA reads TGTGCCAGCAGCCAAAATCCGGGTAGCACAGATACGCAGTATTTT. This sequence joins TRBV3-1 and TRBJ2-3, with no clear D. Germline assignment: CDR1 LGHDT and CDR2 YNNKEL (reference sequence). The CDR3 has 15 amino acids. Trimming cost V 2 bases and J 0 bases, with 9 bases left between them.

This clonotype was seen a handful of times. The rearrangement uses TRBV12-3 or TRBV12-4 and TRBJ1-5, with D possibly being TRBD1 (5 bases). This CDR3 has 17 residues. Trimming pared 3 bases from V and 1 base from J, leaving 16 bases between. Here the CDR3 reads CASSFGQGLSSNQPQHF. CDR3 bases: TGTGCCAGCAGTTTCGGCCAGGGTCTTTCAAGCAATCAGCCCCAGCATTTT.

This clonotype showed up just a few times. The CDR3 DNA is TGCAGCGTCGTAAGGTGGGGGGGCAATGAGCAGTTCTTC. It specifies CSVVRWGGNEQFF. This chain uses TRBV29-1 with TRBJ2-1, with 7 bases lining up with TRBD2. V shed 6 bases and J 6 bases; nucleotides not matched to a gene: 8. This CDR3 has 13 amino acids. The germline V gene encodes CDR1 SQVTM and CDR2 ANQGSEA.

This clonotype was picked up a small number of times. The chain uses TRBV7-2 and TRBJ2-3; unclear D gene. V lost 2 bases and J lost 0, with 12 bases in between. Germline assignment: CDR1 SGHTA and CDR2 FQGNSA. This CDR3 spans 16 amino acids. The CDR3 protein is CASSLNPPGSTDTQYF. DNA for the CDR3: TGTGCCAGCAGCTTAAATCCGCCAGGCAGCACAGATACGCAGTATTTT.

The J gene is TRBJ1-5, the V gene TRBV19; D may be TRBD1 (5 bases). The V end lost 2 bases, the J end lost 0 bases, and 11 bases lay between the germline ends. This CDR3 region has 16 residues. CDR1 is LNHDA, CDR2 SQIVND, per germline (reference sequence). The CDR3 DNA reads as TGTGCCAGTAGTATACGAGGCAGGGATAGCAATCAGCCCCAGCATTTT. Translated: CASSIRGRDSNQPQHF.

This chain joins TRBV6-2 or TRBV6-3 and TRBJ2-7; 11 bases match TRBD2. There are 15 residues in the CDR3. The V gene end was trimmed by 5 bases and the J gene end by 1 base; junction bases not matched to a gene: 4. Germline CDR1 is MNHEY and CDR2 is SVGEGT. CDR3 loop: CASSRLAGGSYEQYF. CDR3 nucleotides: TGTGCCAGCAGTCGGTTAGCGGGAGGGTCCTACGAGCAGTACTTC.

This clonotype was seen only a few times. This chain connects TRBV12-3 or TRBV12-4 to TRBJ2-5, with D possibly matching TRBD1 (6 bases). The J call may be mistaken, given a closer DNA end match to TRBJ2-7. CDR3 size: 15 residues. CDR3 in DNA: TGTGCCAGCAGTTTATTTCACAGGGTATCCGACGAGCAGTACTTC. Encoded protein: CASSLFHRVSDEQYF.

This clonotype has more than one count but fewer than ten. The V gene is TRBV10-3, the J gene TRBJ1-5, with a tentative D call TRBD1 (6 bases). Germline V gene data show CDR1 as ENHRY and CDR2 as SYGVKD. The germline V and J ends were trimmed by 4 bases and 1 base, with 8 bases remaining between them. This CDR3 is 14 amino acids long. The CDR3 loop reads CAISGTASNQPQHF. The CDR3 DNA reads TGTGCCATCAGTGGGACAGCGAGCAATCAGCCCCAGCATTTT.

The V and J genes are TRBV10-3 and TRBJ2-2; perhaps TRBD1 as D (5 bases). Trimming took 5 bases from V and 6 from J, leaving 13 bases between them. This CDR3 has 14 residues. CDR1 and CDR2 from the germline V gene are ENHRY and SYGVKD. The CDR3 DNA follows: TGTGCCATCAGTCCCGGCAGGGTCCCCGGGGAGCTGTTTTTT. Translated: CAISPGRVPGELFF.

The V gene is TRBV7-6, the J gene TRBJ2-6, with D perhaps matching TRBD1 (6 bases). Germline CDR1 is SGHVS and CDR2 is FNYEAQ. This CDR3 is built from 16 residues. The V gene lost 8 bases and the J gene lost 0 bases, with 14 bases spanning the gap. CDR3 in amino acids: CASGPGHLSGANVLTF. Written as DNA, the CDR3 is TGTGCCAGCGGTCCGGGACACCTCTCTGGGGCCAACGTCCTGACTTTC.

CDR3 DNA sequence: TGTGCCAGCAGTTCCCTCACGAGGGCTAACTATGGCTACACCTTC. Translation: CASSSLTRANYGYTF. The rearrangement joins TRBV12-3 or TRBV12-4 to TRBJ1-2; no firm D call. This CDR3 is 15 amino acids long. Trimming cost V 4 bases and J 0 bases, with 12 bases left between them.

Turning to this clonotype: A much larger clone differs from this one at a single base, so this may be a read error. The chain carries TRBV5-1 and TRBJ2-3; the match to TRBD2 covers 7 bases. The CDR3 has 14 residues. CDR1 is SGHRS, CDR2 YFSETQ, per germline. Losses at the gene ends were 4 bases for V and 6 bases for J; bases not matched to a gene: 8. The CDR3 nucleotides read TGCGCCAGCAGCATGGAATACGGGGGGGATACGCAGTATTTT. It specifies CASSMEYGGDTQYF.

The chain uses TRBV29-1 and TRBJ2-1, with TRBD1 matching over 8 bases. Trimming cost V 5 bases and J 6 bases; bases outside gene matches: 6. The germline gives CDR1 SQVTM, CDR2 ANQGSEA. The CDR3 is made up of 13 amino acids. CDR3 loop: CSVSGGETNEQFF. The CDR3 DNA reads as TGCAGCGTTTCAGGGGGCGAGACCAATGAGCAGTTCTTC.

This clonotype turned up a few times. The chain has TRBV20-1 and TRBJ1-4; D is ambiguous. The CDR3 has 13 residues. CDR1 is DFQATT, CDR2 SNEGSKA, per germline (reference sequence). Trimming removed 3 bases from V and 7 bases from J, with 12 bases in between. This CDR3 reads CSASDGSAEKLFF. The CDR3 bases are TGCAGTGCTAGCGACGGGTCGGCTGAAAAACTGTTTTTT.